This section outlines one TCR beta chain sequence together with its context. Its antigen remains undetermined. The record has no base qualities; no much larger clone is one base away. One collaborating source in Seattle enrolled patients while the patients were actively infected and followed the patients over time throughout the course of disease. The collaborating institutions used their own protocols to collect whole blood in K2EDTA tubes. Collaborator samples were shipped for TCRbeta analysis as frozen whole blood, isolated PBMCs, or DNA extracted from either sample type. The data are from a study of blood T cell repertoires in COVID-19 (dated by TCRdb to 2018 to 2021). In terms of the full investigation: Collaborator samples came from the United States, Italy and Spain and covered acute and convalescent phases of COVID-19. Subjects who had been exposed to COVID-19, were actively infected with it, or had recovered from it provided the deeply sampled blood TCRbeta repertoires that made up the dataset. The prospective study material was composed of cDNA or gDNA derived from T cells, B-cell-depleted T cells, or PBMCs. A freely available public database, intended as a resource for researchers studying the immune response to SARS-CoV-2, is where the repertoires were released. Sample metadata almost always included a de-identified subject ID, COVID-19 status, age in years and sex. The samples were drawn from two sources: the first 160 participants of the ongoing ImmuneRACE study, and fewer than 1,500 subjects contributed by 6 global collaborators. HLA class I and class II types, where available, came from metadata supplied by the sample provider rather than from assay-based typing.

TCRbeta CDR3 regions were amplified from genomic DNA using the immunoSEQ Assay, a bias-controlled multiplex PCR. The published analysis was carried out like this. Nucleated cell counts per sample were estimated from amplification of reference gene primers within the assay. To quantify the absolute abundance of each unique TCRbeta CDR3 rearrangement, sequence reads were collapsed and filtered. For each sample, productive Simpson clonality was calculated as the square root of Simpson's diversity index across productive rearrangements. In its TCRdb copy, this immuneACCESS table keeps in-frame sequences only and misses some clones. Where compared with another copy, unresolved V genes explain less than half of these, and the others have no known cause. Clone size and V and J calls were adopted from that table, with D and trimming inferred from the DNA. The sample has around 60,000 clones on record, 55% to 75% of them singletons. The ten largest make up roughly 5% of the sample.

As encoded in the germline V gene, CDR1 is SGHRS while CDR2 is YFSETQ. V loses 5 bases, J loses 4 bases, and the germline ends lie 12 bases apart. The CDR3 runs 13 residues from the cysteine to the phenylalanine. Only CDR3 DNA remains: 39 bases, in frame from the first base. The full study reports these points: The amount of clinical and demographic metadata varied by source and participant and was provided uncurated.

The sequencing input was peripheral blood. The rearrangement combines TRBV5-1 with TRBJ1-2; TRBD1 could be the D gene, as 5 bases match. The TCR comes from a woman in her seventies with COVID-19, enrolled during active disease. DNA sequence: TGCGCCAGCAGTACCGACAGTCGCTATGGCTACACCTTC. The encoded protein is CASSTDSRYGYTF. When the CDR3 is completed using the reference TRBV5-1 and TRBJ1-2 genes on either side, the full variable domain is KAGVTQTPRYLIKTRGQQVTLSCSPISGHRSVSWYQQTPGQGLQFLFEYFSETQRNKGNFPGRFSGRQFSNSRSEMNVSTLELGDSALYLCASSTDSRYGYTFGSGTRLTVV.